Following are 4 T cell receptor beta chains from one sample sequenced in a study of T cell repertoires in cytomegalovirus infection. From the reads, TCRdb called clonotypes with MiXCR, one entry per CDR3 protein. The table lists 200,000 or so distinct CDR3 sequences, around 20% of them singletons. Source material: PBMCs. The receptors derive from a human donor in good health (CMV status not recorded). Some clones in this sample may be carry-over from other donors' samples.

This clonotype has just a few counts. The chain employs TRBV19 and TRBJ1-2; 8 nucleotides agree with TRBD1. Germline values: CDR1 LNHDA, CDR2 SQIVND (reference sequence). This CDR3 is built from 14 residues. V trimming: 1 base; J trimming: 8 bases; junction bases outside the gene matches: 6. The CDR3 sequence is CASSIAAGGQGYTF. CDR3 nucleotides: TGTGCCAGTAGTATAGCAGCAGGGGGCCAGGGCTACACCTTC.

The gene calls are TRBV6-2 or TRBV6-3 and TRBJ1-6, with D unclear. The CDR3 has 14 amino acids. V lost 6 bases, J lost 6 bases, and 12 bases lay in between. Germline V CDR1 and CDR2: MNHEY, SVGEGT. The CDR3 loop reads CASRPRAGNSPLHF. The CDR3 DNA sequence: TGTGCCAGCAGACCGCGGGCGGGTAATTCACCCCTCCACTTT.

This clonotype has only a few counts. The V and J genes are TRBV23-1 and TRBJ1-5, with TRBD1 matching over 8 bases. TRBV23-1 is sorted into the ORF group, with uncertain function. The CDR3 totals 15 residues. Germline trimming cut 9 bases from V and 1 base from J; bases unmatched to any gene: 8. CDR3 DNA sequence: TGCGCCAGAGACAGGGGAAAGGGGAGCAATCAGCCCCAGCATTTT. Its protein is CARDRGKGSNQPQHF.

This clonotype appeared a few times. The chain recombines TRBV6-2 or TRBV6-3 with TRBJ2-5, with 8 positions matching TRBD2. The ends lost 5 bases at V and 2 bases at J; junction bases unmatched: 10. The V gene's germline CDR1 is MNHEY and CDR2 SVGEGT. The CDR3 runs to 16 residues. This CDR3 is CASSPGRVAGQETQYF. CDR3 in DNA: TGTGCCAGCAGTCCCGGAAGGGTAGCGGGGCAAGAGACCCAGTACTTC.